Following are 22 T cell receptor beta chains from one sample sequenced in a study of cytomegalovirus exposure and HLA in healthy donors. Researchers ran the PCR with 60 Vbeta and 13 Jbeta primers. The method was immunoSEQ multiplex PCR; TCRdb's version includes in-frame clones alone and lacks a portion of them. The table includes approximately 150,000 clones, roughly 81% detected once. The sample comprised PBMCs. The receptors originated from a woman between 18 and 30 years old in good health and CMV-seropositive.

V usage is TRBV15 and J usage is TRBJ2-2; TRBD2 matches at 7 bases. Germline loops: CDR1 LNHNV, CDR2 YYDKDF (reference sequence). The ends lost 5 bases at V and 5 bases at J; junction bases unmatched: 8. The CDR3 loop spans 15 amino acids. In DNA, the CDR3 is TGTGCCACCAGCCTGCGACTAGCTGGGACCGGGGAGCTGTTTTTT. Encoded protein: CATSLRLAGTGELFF.

This sequence joins TRBV7-8 and TRBJ2-7; a possible D gene is TRBD1 (5 bases). V dropped 0 bases and J dropped 1 base, with 10 bases sitting between them. Germline V gene data show CDR1 as SGHVS and CDR2 as FQNEAQ. The CDR3 consists of 15 residues. DNA for the CDR3: TGTGCCAGCAGCTTAGCTGTCCAGGGATCCTACGAGCAGTACTTC. Translating it yields CASSLAVQGSYEQYF.

The V gene is TRBV27, the J gene TRBJ1-1, with D uncertain. The CDR3 runs 13 residues. V lost 5 bases and J lost 1, with 8 bases in between. Germline-derived CDR1 and CDR2 are MNHEY and SMNVEV (reference sequence). The CDR3 sequence: CASSRYWNTEAFF. The CDR3 region has the DNA TGTGCCAGCAGTCGGTACTGGAACACTGAAGCTTTCTTT.

This chain joins TRBV5-1 and TRBJ2-5; 11 bases agree with TRBD2. Germline trimming cut 4 bases from V and 9 bases from J; bases unmatched to any gene: 17. In germline, CDR1 is SGHRS, CDR2 YFSETQ. The CDR3 spans 17 residues. The chain's CDR3 is CASSRTLTSGGAEAQYF. The CDR3 bases are TGCGCCAGCAGCAGAACCCTCACTAGCGGGGGAGCCGAGGCCCAGTACTTC.

The V call is TRBV28, the J call TRBJ1-1; TRBD1 matches at 10 bases. Germline V gene lookup returns CDR1 MDHEN and CDR2 SYDVKM. V shed 10 bases, J shed 1 base, and the junction held 12 bases outside the gene matches. The CDR3 spans 16 residues. This CDR3 is CATATGTGVENTEAFF. In nucleotides, the CDR3 is TGTGCCACTGCGACCGGGACAGGGGTTGAGAACACTGAAGCTTTCTTT.

This clone was counted between two and nine times. This chain connects TRBV15 to TRBJ2-7, with D possibly TRBD2 on 6 matching bases. Trimming cost V 0 bases and J 2 bases, with 11 bases left between them. Germline CDR1 is LNHNV and CDR2 is YYDKDF (reference sequence). CDR3 length: 15 amino acids. Written as DNA, the CDR3 is TGTGCCACCAGCAGAGAGGCAGGGACTCCCTACGAGCAGTACTTC. Translation gives CATSREAGTPYEQYF.

This clone was detected only once. V gene TRBV7-9 combines with J gene TRBJ2-5, with D tentatively TRBD2 (7 bases). Trimming pared 5 bases from V and 0 bases from J, leaving 13 bases between. Germline assignment: CDR1 SEHNR and CDR2 FQNEAQ (reference sequence). The CDR3 contains 15 residues. CDR3 residues: CASSEGGGYQETQYF. CDR3 coding DNA: TGTGCCAGCAGCGAGGGAGGGGGGTACCAAGAGACCCAGTACTTC. Filled out from reference TRBV7-9 and TRBJ2-5, the complete variable domain reads DTGVSQNPRHKITKRGQNVTFRCDPISEHNRLYWYRQTLGQGPEFLTYFQNEAQLEKSRLLSDRFSAERPKGSFSTLEIQRTEQGDSAMYLCASSEGGGYQETQYFGPGTRLLVL.

The rearrangement joins TRBV10-3 to TRBJ2-1; TRBD2 aligns across 8 bases. From germline, CDR1 is ENHRY and CDR2 SYGVKD. The CDR3 totals 17 residues. Trimming at V came to 0 bases and at J to 3 bases, leaving 7 bases not matched to a gene. The CDR3 protein is CAISESIRGGHYNEQFF. In nucleotides, the CDR3 is TGTGCCATCAGTGAGTCGATTCGGGGGGGCCACTACAATGAGCAGTTCTTC.

In DNA, the CDR3 is TGTGCCAGCGGAGGTACAGGGGCCTCTGATGGGCCCCAGCATTTT. As protein: CASGGTGASDGPQHF. The chain employs TRBV5-5 and TRBJ1-5, with 7 positions matching TRBD1. Germline V lookup: CDR1 SGHKS, CDR2 YYEKEE (reference sequence). This CDR3 region has 15 residues. V trimming: 7 bases; J trimming: 9 bases; junction bases outside the gene matches: 16.

This rearrangement joins TRBV6-1 to TRBJ2-3; weak D call: TRBD1 (5 bases). Trimming shortened V by 2 bases and J by 1 base, and 10 bases separated the two germline ends. This CDR3 is built from 15 residues. CDR1 is MNHNS, CDR2 SASEGT, per germline. The CDR3 sequence is CASSETDTGTDTQYF. The CDR3 DNA is TGTGCCAGCAGTGAAACGGACACGGGCACAGATACGCAGTATTTT.

The genes are TRBV5-6 and TRBJ1-5, with 7 nucleotides matching TRBD1. Germline lookup yields CDR1 SGHDT and CDR2 YYEEEE. Trimming at V came to 4 bases and at J to 4 bases, leaving 5 bases not matched to a gene. The CDR3 extends over 14 amino acids. CDR3 amino acids: CASSVGTANQPQHF. CDR3 DNA: TGTGCCAGCAGCGTAGGGACAGCTAATCAGCCCCAGCATTTT.

V usage is TRBV7-9 and J usage is TRBJ1-4; D is uncertain. The CDR3 is made up of 14 amino acids. Trimming shortened V by 3 bases and J by 11 bases, and 16 bases separated the two germline ends. Germline V gives CDR1 SEHNR, CDR2 FQNEAQ (reference sequence). CDR3 protein: CASSFTAAENKLFF. The DNA of the CDR3 is TGTGCCAGCAGCTTTACAGCCGCCGAAAACAAACTGTTTTTT.

V usage is TRBV5-1 and J usage is TRBJ1-4, with D maybe TRBD1 (5 bases). Germline CDR1 reads SGHRS; CDR2 reads YFSETQ. V was cut by 0 bases and J by 10 bases, with 25 bases left in between. CDR3 length: 18 amino acids. CDR3 protein: CASSLVSGATDYRGKLFF. DNA of the CDR3: TGCGCCAGCAGCTTGGTAAGCGGGGCCACCGACTATCGTGGAAAACTGTTTTTT.

The gene calls are TRBV19 and TRBJ1-2; 8 bases line up with TRBD1. The CDR3 contains 15 residues. Looked up from germline, CDR1 is LNHDA and CDR2 is SQIVND (reference sequence). After removal of 5 bases from V and 4 bases from J, the junction contained 9 bases not matched to a gene. The CDR3 region is CASSLNRDRTYGYTF. The CDR3 bases are TGTGCCAGTAGTCTAAACCGGGACAGGACCTATGGCTACACCTTC.

The chain has TRBV7-3 and TRBJ2-1, with TRBD1 as a possible D gene (5 bases). The CDR3 contains 12 residues. Germline V gene data show CDR1 as SGHTA and CDR2 as FQGTGA. The ends were cut back, 3 bases at V and 9 bases at J, with 9 bases in the middle. CDR3 sequence (DNA): TGTGCCAGCAGCTTCTCAGGGCGTGAGCAGTTCTTC. It is translated as CASSFSGREQFF.

V and J are TRBV4-1 and TRBJ1-5, with TRBD1 as a possible D gene (5 bases). Germline V gene lookup returns CDR1 MGHRA and CDR2 YSYEKL. Trimming shortened V by 1 base and J by 5 bases, and 18 bases separated the two germline ends. There are 17 residues in the CDR3. The CDR3 DNA is TGCGCCAGCAGCCAAGGGTGGGACTCCCTGTCGGATCAGCCCCAGCATTTT. Its protein is CASSQGWDSLSDQPQHF.

The rearrangement links TRBV19 to TRBJ1-1, with D possibly being TRBD1 (6 bases). CDR1 is LNHDA, CDR2 SQIVND, per germline (reference sequence). V gave up 5 bases and J gave up 1 base, with 14 bases separating them. This CDR3 has 15 amino acids. The CDR3 region is CASSLRQERNTEAFF. DNA for the CDR3: TGTGCCAGTAGTCTGCGACAGGAGAGGAACACTGAAGCTTTCTTT. Filled out from reference TRBV19 and TRBJ1-1, the complete variable domain reads DGGITQSPKYLFRKEGQNVTLSCEQNLNHDAMYWYRQDPGQGLRLIYYSQIVNDFQKGDIAEGYSVSREKKESFPLTVTSAQKNPTAFYLCASSLRQERNTEAFFGQGTRLTVV.

V and J are TRBV4-3 and TRBJ1-2; D perhaps matches TRBD1 (5 bases). The CDR3 has 15 amino acids. The V end lost 0 bases, the J end lost 2 bases, and 10 bases lay between the germline ends. Germline V gene lookup returns CDR1 LGHNA and CDR2 YSLEER. CDR3 protein: CASSQDTAGNYGYTF. The DNA of the CDR3 is TGCGCCAGCAGCCAAGATACGGCAGGGAACTATGGCTACACCTTC.

The V call is TRBV6-6, the J call TRBJ1-5; D is unresolved. The CDR3 totals 15 residues. Germline V CDR1 and CDR2: MNHNY, SVGAGI (reference sequence). V was clipped by 0 bases and J by 2 bases, with 8 bases between them. The CDR3 DNA follows: TGTGCCAGCAGTTACTCGCGGAGTGGCAATCAGCCCCAGCATTTT. Translating gives CASSYSRSGNQPQHF.

This chain uses TRBV5-1 with TRBJ2-7; D call uncertain. In germline, CDR1 is SGHRS, CDR2 YFSETQ. With 0 bases removed from V and 0 bases from J, the gap between germline ends came to 13 bases. The CDR3 covers 16 residues. Here the CDR3 DNA reads TGCGCCAGCAGCTTGGGGCAGGCAATCGCCTCCTACGAGCAGTACTTC. This codes for CASSLGQAIASYEQYF.

This chain connects TRBV5-4 to TRBJ2-3; TRBD2 might be the D (6 bases). The CDR3 loop spans 17 amino acids. V dropped 4 bases and J dropped 0 bases, with 18 bases sitting between them. CDR1 and CDR2 (germline): SGHNT, YYREEE (reference sequence). The CDR3 DNA sequence: TGTGCCAGCAGCAAGGTCTTACGCGGGACTAGCACAGATACGCAGTATTTT. Residues: CASSKVLRGTSTDTQYF.

This CDR3 is CASRQGEQPQHF. For the CDR3, the DNA is TGTGCCAGCAGACAGGGCGAACAGCCCCAGCATTTT. V and J are TRBV6-1 and TRBJ1-5; D may be TRBD1 (6 bases). The V and J ends lost 6 bases and 7 bases respectively, with 10 bases between them. CDR3 size: 12 residues. Germline CDR1 MNHNS, CDR2 SASEGT.